A single sample gave rise to the 26 T cell receptor beta chains below, sequenced in a study of cytomegalovirus exposure and HLA in healthy donors. Both 60 Vbeta primers and 13 Jbeta primers went into the PCR. Here immunoSEQ multiplex PCR was the method, and the copy in TCRdb shows in-frame clones only, minus some. Here the sample spans around 100,000 clones, around three quarters being singletons. The specimen sequenced was PBMCs. The receptor source for this set is a woman aged 18-35 years in good health and CMV-seropositive.

V usage is TRBV7-6 and J usage is TRBJ1-4, with 8 bases matching TRBD1. This CDR3 region has 15 residues. The J segment lost 3 bases and the V segment lost 4 bases, leaving 4 bases of the junction unmatched. The germline V gene encodes CDR1 SGHVS and CDR2 FNYEAQ. DNA for the CDR3: TGTGCCAGCAGCTACGACAGGGGTCCTAATGAAAAACTGTTTTTT. This translates into CASSYDRGPNEKLFF.

The chain carries TRBV15 and TRBJ1-1; D not certain. The V and J ends lost 1 base and 7 bases respectively, with 7 bases between them. The germline V gene has CDR1 LNHNV and CDR2 YYDKDF (reference sequence). This CDR3 is 12 amino acids long. CDR3 bases: TGTGCCACCAGCAGAGCCGGAGGTGAAGCTTTCTTT. It codes for CATSRAGGEAFF.

The rearrangement links TRBV30 to TRBJ1-5; tentative D call: TRBD1 (6 bases). CDR3 length: 21 residues. The V gene's germline CDR1 is GTSNPN and CDR2 SVGIG (reference sequence). This CDR3 reads CAQGSRKTGIGCKFDNQPQHF. CDR3 coding DNA: TGTGCGCAAGGGAGCCGTAAAACAGGGATAGGATGCAAGTTTGACAATCAGCCCCAGCATTTT.

The J gene is TRBJ2-7, the V gene TRBV10-2, with D possibly being TRBD1 (6 bases). Per the germline V gene, CDR1 is WSHSY and CDR2 is SAAADI. The CDR3 spans 16 residues. The V end was cut by 8 bases, the J end by 6 bases, with 26 bases between. As DNA, the CDR3 is TGCGCCAGCGGGCTCACAGGGTACCCTCCTCGCGGCGAGCAGTACTTC. This translates into CASGLTGYPPRGEQYF.

This clone was counted between two and nine times. The chain recombines TRBV9 with TRBJ1-3, with 9 bases lining up with TRBD1. CDR1 is SGDLS, CDR2 YYNGEE, per germline. This CDR3 is built from 15 residues. Losses at the gene ends were 2 bases for V and 3 bases for J; bases not matched to a gene: 3. In nucleotides, the CDR3 is TGTGCCAGCAGCGTGGGGACAGGGAGTGGAAACACCATATATTTT. It specifies CASSVGTGSGNTIYF.

The rearrangement uses TRBV5-1 and TRBJ1-1; 10 nucleotides align to TRBD1. This CDR3 is built from 15 residues. Germline CDR1 and CDR2: SGHRS and YFSETQ. V gave up 3 bases and J gave up 3 bases; unmatched junction bases: 5. The CDR3 region has the DNA TGCGCCAGCAGCTCGGGGACAGGGGACTACACTGAAGCTTTCTTT. It specifies CASSSGTGDYTEAFF.

This CDR3 is CASRDSLPNEKLFF. As DNA, the CDR3 is TGTGCCAGTAGGGACAGCCTACCTAATGAAAAACTGTTTTTT. J is TRBJ1-4 and V is TRBV19; the D gene is possibly TRBD1 (6 bases). The germline V and J ends were trimmed by 6 bases and 3 bases, with 11 bases remaining between them. Germline V gene data show CDR1 as LNHDA and CDR2 as SQIVND (reference sequence). The CDR3 length is 14 residues. Full variable domain (remainder filled in from reference TRBV19 and TRBJ1-4): DGGITQSPKYLFRKEGQNVTLSCEQNLNHDAMYWYRQDPGQGLRLIYYSQIVNDFQKGDIAEGYSVSREKKESFPLTVTSAQKNPTAFYLCASRDSLPNEKLFFGSGTQLSVL.

The CDR3 nucleotides are TGTGCCAGCAGGCCAAGGGGGACTAGCAAAGAGACCCAGTACTTC. This encodes CASRPRGTSKETQYF. The chain links TRBV7-9 to TRBJ2-5; 9 nucleotides align to TRBD2. This CDR3 has 15 amino acids. The V and J ends lost 6 bases and 3 bases, in that order; junction bases with no gene match: 8. Per germline, CDR1 SEHNR and CDR2 FQNEAQ (reference sequence).

The genes are TRBV9 and TRBJ1-1, with D tentatively TRBD1 (5 bases). The CDR3 has 15 amino acids. Deletions cut 0 bases from V and 6 bases from J, with 15 bases between. Germline V gene data show CDR1 as SGDLS and CDR2 as YYNGEE. CDR3 in amino acids: CASSVGGGPGAEAFF. The CDR3 DNA reads as TGTGCCAGCAGCGTAGGGGGGGGACCTGGGGCTGAAGCTTTCTTT.

The chain couples TRBV27 to TRBJ2-7; TRBD2 matches 12 bases. Germline assignment: CDR1 MNHEY and CDR2 SMNVEV (reference sequence). V was clipped by 2 bases and J by 3 bases; unmatched bases: 5. There are 16 residues in the CDR3. CDR3 DNA sequence: TGTGCCAGCAGTTTACGGGGACTAGCGGGTCTCTACGAGCAGTACTTC. Its translation is CASSLRGLAGLYEQYF.

The rearrangement links TRBV27 to TRBJ2-7, with 8 bases fitting TRBD1. This CDR3 is built from 16 residues. Per the germline V gene, CDR1 is MNHEY and CDR2 is SMNVEV (reference sequence). Trimming at V came to 2 bases and at J to 2 bases, leaving 8 bases not matched to a gene. CDR3 sequence reads: CASSLLGQEDPYEQYF. The CDR3 bases are TGTGCCAGCAGTTTACTGGGACAGGAAGACCCCTACGAGCAGTACTTC.

The V call is TRBV21-1, the J call TRBJ2-7; the table gives TRBD1 as D, unverified against the DNA. TRBV21-1 is listed as a pseudogene. This CDR3 region has 12 residues. In DNA, the CDR3 is TGTGCCAGCAGCACACAGGGATACGAGCAGTACTTC. Its translation is CASSTQGYEQYF.

This clone was counted a single time. This chain uses TRBV14 with TRBJ2-2, with D maybe TRBD2 (6 bases). Germline assignment: CDR1 SGHDN and CDR2 FVKESK. V was pared by 0 bases and J by 6 bases, with 17 bases between. The CDR3 is 17 residues long. CDR3 coding DNA: TGTGCCAGCAGCCAAGACGAAGGCGGGGACTTGTCCGGGGAGCTGTTTTTT. Its protein is CASSQDEGGDLSGELFF.

Comments on this clone: Other DNA sequences in this specimen translate into the identical CDR3. The V and J genes are TRBV6-5 and TRBJ2-7, with a possible D match to TRBD1 (5 bases). Trimming left V 0 bases short and J 3 bases short, with 12 bases between. The germline CDR1 and CDR2 sequences are MNHEY and SVGAGI. There are 15 residues in the CDR3. In DNA form, the CDR3 reads TGTGCCAGCAGTTACTCGCCGCAGGGTGGCTACGAGCAGTACTTC. Amino acids: CASSYSPQGGYEQYF.

V usage is TRBV5-1 and J usage is TRBJ2-7; the match to TRBD2 covers 12 bases. This CDR3 is built from 15 residues. V shed 4 bases, J shed 5 bases, and the junction held 7 bases outside the gene matches. Looked up from germline, CDR1 is SGHRS and CDR2 is YFSETQ. Here the CDR3 reads CASSLAGGLYHEQYF. DNA of the CDR3: TGCGCCAGCAGCCTAGCGGGGGGGCTTTACCACGAGCAGTACTTC.

This clone appeared once. V usage is TRBV7-2 and J usage is TRBJ1-6, with D unclear. The CDR3 has 16 residues. In germline, CDR1 is SGHTA, CDR2 FQGNSA. The V gene lost 1 base and the J gene lost 3 bases, with 10 bases spanning the gap. The CDR3, as DNA: TGTGCCAGCAGCTTAGAACTGAGGGTCTATAATTCACCCCTCCACTTT. Protein product: CASSLELRVYNSPLHF.

This chain uses TRBV5-6 with TRBJ2-7, with TRBD2 identical over 7 bases. Germline-derived CDR1 and CDR2 are SGHDT and YYEEEE. This CDR3 is 14 amino acids long. Trimming removed 4 bases from V and 7 bases from J; junction bases left unmatched: 11. CDR3: CASSPSGGIGEQYF. Written as DNA, the CDR3 is TGTGCCAGCAGCCCTAGCGGTGGGATAGGGGAGCAGTACTTC.

The V and J genes are TRBV6-1 and TRBJ1-3, with a weak D call TRBD1 (6 bases). The CDR3 has 14 residues. The V end lost 5 bases, the J end lost 4 bases, and 12 bases lay between the germline ends. Germline V gives CDR1 MNHNS, CDR2 SASEGT. CDR3 coding DNA: TGTGCCAGCAGTACAGGGCGTCGAGGAAACACCATATATTTT. This gives the protein CASSTGRRGNTIYF.

This chain uses TRBV6-1 with TRBJ1-2; 7 positions match TRBD1. CDR1 is MNHNS, CDR2 SASEGT, per germline. There are 14 residues in the CDR3. V lost 6 bases to trimming and J lost 6 bases; unmatched junction nucleotides: 10. CDR3 in amino acids: CASSVNIDRDGYTF. In nucleotides, the CDR3 is TGTGCCAGCAGCGTCAATATCGACAGGGATGGCTACACCTTC.

This clone was found a few times. The J gene is TRBJ1-5, the V gene TRBV6-6; no reliable D call. This CDR3 is built from 13 residues. Germline CDR1 and CDR2: MNHNY and SVGAGI (reference sequence). Trimming shortened V by 5 bases and J by 4 bases, and 9 bases separated the two germline ends. The CDR3 DNA follows: TGTGCCAGCAGTATCCAGTCAAATCAGCCCCAGCATTTT. It is translated as CASSIQSNQPQHF.

This rearrangement joins TRBV2 to TRBJ2-1; 7 bases agree with TRBD2. In germline, CDR1 is SNHLY, CDR2 FYNNEI. V lost 4 bases, J lost 0 bases, and 6 bases stayed unmatched. The CDR3 sequence is 16 residues long. The DNA of the CDR3 is TGTGCCAGCAGTGTTAGCGGGCTAAGCTCCTACAATGAGCAGTTCTTC. Amino acid sequence: CASSVSGLSSYNEQFF.

The gene calls are TRBV13 and TRBJ2-1; 12 bases align to TRBD1. This CDR3 region has 16 residues. Germline CDR1 PRHDT, CDR2 FYEKMQ (reference sequence). Trimming cost V 5 bases and J 5 bases; bases outside gene matches: 7. The CDR3 is CASSPRDRGLDNEQFF. Written as DNA, the CDR3 is TGTGCCAGCAGCCCCAGGGACAGGGGGCTGGACAATGAGCAGTTCTTC.

CDR3 bases: TGCGCCAGCAGCTTGTGGGGCAGGGAGAACACTGAAGCTTTCTTT. This sequence encodes CASSLWGRENTEAFF. V and J are TRBV5-1 and TRBJ1-1; possible D gene TRBD1, 5 bases. The CDR3 sequence is 15 residues long. Germline assignment: CDR1 SGHRS and CDR2 YFSETQ. V was trimmed by 1 base and J by 1 base, leaving 11 bases between them.

J is TRBJ1-1 and V is TRBV13; 7 bases are a match to TRBD1. Germline V gene sequence: CDR1 PRHDT, CDR2 FYEKMQ (reference sequence). CDR3 length: 14 amino acids. V trimming: 2 bases; J trimming: 1 base; junction bases outside the gene matches: 1. DNA for the CDR3: TGTGCCAGCAGCTTAAGGGGGCAGAACACTGAAGCTTTCTTT. This sequence encodes CASSLRGQNTEAFF.

The genes are TRBV29-1 and TRBJ2-7; TRBD2 might be the D (6 bases). Per germline, CDR1 SQVTM and CDR2 ANQGSEA. Trimming stripped 7 bases from V and 3 bases from J, with 16 bases between. This CDR3 has 13 residues. The DNA of the CDR3 is TGCAGCGCGACGGGGGAGAGAGACTACGAGCAGTACTTC. Translated: CSATGERDYEQYF.

This clone was seen more than once but under ten times. J is TRBJ1-2 and V is TRBV7-9, with TRBD1 identical over 12 bases. V was clipped by 5 bases and J by 5 bases; unmatched bases: 9. The CDR3 has 16 residues. CDR1 and CDR2 from the germline V gene are SEHNR and FQNEAQ (reference sequence). This CDR3 is CASSPEEGQGAYGYTF. DNA for the CDR3: TGTGCCAGCAGCCCCGAGGAGGGACAGGGGGCGTATGGCTACACCTTC.